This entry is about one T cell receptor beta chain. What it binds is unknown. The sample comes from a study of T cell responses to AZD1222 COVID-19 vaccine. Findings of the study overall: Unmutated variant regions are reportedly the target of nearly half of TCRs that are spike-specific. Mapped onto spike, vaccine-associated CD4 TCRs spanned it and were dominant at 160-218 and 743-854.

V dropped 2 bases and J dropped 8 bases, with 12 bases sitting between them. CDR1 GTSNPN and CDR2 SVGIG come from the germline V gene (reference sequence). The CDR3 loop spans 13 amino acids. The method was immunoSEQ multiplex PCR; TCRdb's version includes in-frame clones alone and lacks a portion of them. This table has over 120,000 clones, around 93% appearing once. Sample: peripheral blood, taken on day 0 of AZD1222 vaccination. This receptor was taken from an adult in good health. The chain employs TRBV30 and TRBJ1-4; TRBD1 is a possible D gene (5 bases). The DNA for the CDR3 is TGTGCCTGGAGTTCAGGGCGGGTAGAAAAACTGTTTTTT. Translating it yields CAWSSGRVEKLFF.